This T cell receptor (beta chain) was identified in a study of blood T cell repertoires in COVID-19. In Seattle, patients joined the study during active infection and were tracked longitudinally. Method: immunoSEQ multiplex PCR; TCRdb's copy keeps in-frame clones and lacks some. The table lists some 68,000 clones, about 90% of them singletons. V dropped 1 base and J dropped 5; count of bases not matched to a gene: 4. Germline loops: CDR1 MNHNY, CDR2 SVGAGI (reference sequence). CDR3 length equals 15 residues. The genes are TRBV6-6 and TRBJ1-4; 7 bases are shared with TRBD1. The sequencing input was peripheral blood. This clonotype was sampled from a man over 45 with COVID-19, enrolled during active disease. The CDR3 sequence is CASSYLDRLNEKLFF. The DNA for the CDR3 is TGTGCCAGCAGTTACTTGGACAGGTTAAATGAAAAACTGTTTTTT.